This TCR beta chain was retrieved from a study of cytomegalovirus exposure and HLA in healthy donors. Background on the study: Most genotyped donors, 65% to 85% of about 360, had Caucasian-associated genetic ancestry.

CDR3 length equals 14 residues. Germline trimming cut 1 base from V and 9 bases from J; bases unmatched to any gene: 3. Per germline, CDR1 SGHDN and CDR2 FVKESK. PCR was performed using 60 Vbeta and 13 Jbeta primers. TCRdb's copy holds only in-frame clones and misses some; the assay was immunoSEQ multiplex PCR. The sample gives approximately 100,000 clones, about 79% of which show up once; approximately 2% is in the top ten. Sequenced material: PBMCs. The receptor comes from a human donor in good health. The chain combines TRBV14 with TRBJ2-1, with 10 bases lining up with TRBD2. CDR3: CASSQATSGVEQFF. For the CDR3, the DNA is TGTGCCAGCAGCCAAGCTACTAGCGGGGTTGAGCAGTTCTTC.